What follows are 22 T cell receptor beta chains derived from one specimen sequenced in a study of cytomegalovirus exposure and HLA in healthy donors. PCR used 60 Vbeta primers and 13 Jbeta primers. Clones were sequenced by immunoSEQ multiplex PCR, and TCRdb holds only the in-frame ones, with some missing. The top ten hold 8% of the sample, which has 240,000 or so clones, around 81% seen once. The sequencing input was PBMCs. The receptors here all came from a woman aged 60-75 years in good health and CMV-seropositive.

V and J are TRBV18 and TRBJ2-7, with a tentative D call TRBD1 (5 bases). V was shortened by 3 bases and J by 3 bases, with 9 bases between the two germline ends. CDR1 is KGHSH and CDR2 is LQKENI in the germline V gene. The CDR3 extends over 13 amino acids. The DNA of the CDR3 is TGTGCCAGCTCACCTGGGGCTAGCTACGAGCAGTACTTC. Its translation is CASSPGASYEQYF.

The rearrangement joins TRBV7-6 to TRBJ2-1; 11 bases fit TRBD2. Germline V gene sequence: CDR1 SGHVS, CDR2 FNYEAQ. The junction had 9 bases not matched to a gene; V was cut back by 5 bases and J by 3 bases. CDR3 length equals 17 residues. The CDR3 coding sequence is TGTGCCAGCAGCGCCCGCCAAACTAGCGGGAGCTACAATGAGCAGTTCTTC. Protein product: CASSARQTSGSYNEQFF.

J is TRBJ2-7 and V is TRBV18; maybe TRBD2 (6 bases). Germline V lookup: CDR1 KGHSH, CDR2 LQKENI. The V end was cut by 3 bases, the J end by 2 bases, with 17 bases between. This CDR3 is 16 amino acids long. CDR3 in DNA: TGTGCCAGCTCACCCTTGGGGGGAGTAGGTGCCTACGAGCAGTACTTC. This sequence encodes CASSPLGGVGAYEQYF.

The chain employs TRBV19 and TRBJ2-2, with 8 bases lining up with TRBD1. Germline CDR1 is LNHDA and CDR2 is SQIVND (reference sequence). Trimming cost V 0 bases and J 3 bases; bases outside gene matches: 9. CDR3 length: 18 residues. CDR3 protein: CASSIEHDRGLDTGELFF. The DNA of the CDR3 is TGTGCCAGTAGTATAGAACACGACAGGGGACTCGACACCGGGGAGCTGTTTTTT.

This rearrangement joins TRBV5-1 to TRBJ2-5, with TRBD2 matching 9 bases. The end of the DNA fits TRBJ2-7 better, so the J call may be wrong. Germline CDR1 SGHRS, CDR2 YFSETQ. The CDR3 is 15 amino acids. This CDR3 is CASSAGLARFYEQYF. Here the CDR3 DNA reads TGCGCCAGCAGCGCGGGACTAGCTAGATTCTACGAGCAGTACTTC.

This clone was seen a few times. This chain connects TRBV6-6 to TRBJ1-5, with D uncertain. Germline V gene lookup returns CDR1 MNHNY and CDR2 SVGAGI (reference sequence). V was clipped by 3 bases and J by 4 bases, with 10 bases between them. The CDR3 length is 14 residues. This CDR3 is CASSYEAGNQPQHF. The CDR3 nucleotides read TGTGCCAGCAGTTATGAGGCGGGAAATCAGCCCCAGCATTTT.

This chain links TRBV27 with TRBJ1-2; D is unresolved. The germline V and J ends were trimmed by 0 bases and 4 bases, with 6 bases remaining between them. The germline gives CDR1 MNHEY, CDR2 SMNVEV (reference sequence). The CDR3 runs 13 residues. The CDR3, as DNA: TGTGCCAGCAGTTTATCAGAGAGCTATGGCTACACCTTC. Amino acids: CASSLSESYGYTF.

The chain links TRBV5-1 to TRBJ1-2; tentatively, D is TRBD1 (6 bases). The germline V gene has CDR1 SGHRS and CDR2 YFSETQ. There are 13 residues in the CDR3. The V gene lost 1 base and the J gene lost 8 bases, with 12 bases spanning the gap. The CDR3 DNA is TGCGCCAGCAGCTTGTTTCAGGGGAGCGGCTACACCTTC. Its translation: CASSLFQGSGYTF.

The rearrangement joins TRBV28 to TRBJ1-2; weak D call: TRBD1 (6 bases). The CDR3 consists of 14 residues. V was cut by 3 bases and J by 4 bases, with 12 bases left in between. The germline V gene has CDR1 MDHEN and CDR2 SYDVKM. The CDR3 DNA follows: TGTGCCAGCAGTTTCGGACAGCTAACCTATGGCTACACCTTC. Its translation is CASSFGQLTYGYTF.

The V gene is TRBV18, the J gene TRBJ2-1; D may be TRBD1 (6 bases). The CDR3 totals 16 residues. The V gene's germline CDR1 is KGHSH and CDR2 LQKENI. The V end lost 5 bases, the J end lost 5 bases, and 19 bases lay between the germline ends. The CDR3 here is CASSIGPGARHNEQFF. The DNA for the CDR3 is TGTGCCAGCTCAATCGGACCAGGGGCCCGTCACAATGAGCAGTTCTTC.

The rearrangement links TRBV27 to TRBJ1-2; a weak D match, TRBD1 (6 bases). CDR3 length equals 13 residues. Germline V gene lookup returns CDR1 MNHEY and CDR2 SMNVEV (reference sequence). V shed 4 bases and J shed 5 bases, with 11 bases lying between them. CDR3 region: CASSWAQGYGYTF. CDR3 nucleotides: TGTGCCAGCAGTTGGGCACAGGGTTATGGCTACACCTTC.

Details on this clone: At one end the junction does not follow the germline gene, possibly because of a read error. The chain employs TRBV7-9 and TRBJ2-1, with TRBD2 as a possible D gene (6 bases). This CDR3 contains 14 residues. Germline CDR1 is SEHNR and CDR2 is FQNEAQ (reference sequence). CDR3 amino acids: CSSGSTRSYNEQFF. CDR3 DNA sequence: TGTTCCAGCGGCTCGACTAGATCCTACAATGAGCAGTTCTTC.

The chain uses TRBV19 and TRBJ1-1; no definite D call. Germline assignment: CDR1 LNHDA and CDR2 SQIVND (reference sequence). This CDR3 is built from 12 residues. V was cut by 7 bases and J by 1 base, with 7 bases left in between. In DNA form, the CDR3 reads TGTGCCAGTACCGGGGAGAACACTGAAGCTTTCTTT. Protein sequence: CASTGENTEAFF.

V is TRBV7-9 and J is TRBJ1-3; D is undetermined. Germline values: CDR1 SEHNR, CDR2 FQNEAQ (reference sequence). The CDR3 has 16 amino acids. Trimming left V 2 bases short and J 2 bases short, with 13 bases between. CDR3 sequence (DNA): TGTGCCAGCAGCTTATCCCTACCTAGACCTGGAAACACCATATATTTT. Its translation is CASSLSLPRPGNTIYF.

This sequence joins TRBV19 and TRBJ1-4; 7 bases are a match to TRBD1. Germline lookup yields CDR1 LNHDA and CDR2 SQIVND (reference sequence). The J segment lost 1 base and the V segment lost 0 bases, leaving 8 bases of the junction unmatched. This CDR3 is built from 18 residues. The CDR3 loop is CASSIDLRGLRTNEKLFF. The CDR3 DNA sequence: TGTGCCAGTAGTATAGATCTAAGGGGGCTTCGAACTAATGAAAAACTGTTTTTT.

The rearrangement uses TRBV9 and TRBJ1-3; D is uncertain. Between the trimmed V and J ends, which lost 0 bases and 0 bases, there was a span of 10 bases. The CDR3 is 16 residues long. Germline loops: CDR1 SGDLS, CDR2 YYNGEE. CDR3: CASSVELHASGNTIYF. In nucleotides, the CDR3 is TGTGCCAGCAGCGTAGAGCTCCACGCCTCTGGAAACACCATATATTTT.

The rearrangement joins TRBV6-5 to TRBJ2-7; 7 bases fit TRBD2. The CDR3 length is 14 residues. Looked up from germline, CDR1 is MNHEY and CDR2 is SVGAGI. With V trimmed by 7 bases and J by 1 base, 7 bases remained unmatched. The CDR3 DNA reads as TGTGCCAGCACCCGGACTAGACTTTCCTACGAGCAGTACTTC. It yields the protein CASTRTRLSYEQYF.

The table lists this clone with a few counts. The V and J genes are TRBV7-9 and TRBJ2-5; the D is unclear. Germline V gives CDR1 SEHNR, CDR2 FQNEAQ (reference sequence). The CDR3 has 12 amino acids. Trimming removed 6 bases at V and 4 bases at J, with 9 bases between. CDR3 amino acids: CASSIELETQYF. The DNA of the CDR3 is TGTGCCAGCAGTATAGAATTAGAGACCCAGTACTTC.

V is TRBV6-5 and J is TRBJ2-5, with 8 nucleotides matching TRBD2. CDR1 and CDR2 (germline): MNHEY, SVGAGI. The CDR3 covers 15 residues. The V gene end was trimmed by 10 bases and the J gene end by 4 bases; junction bases not matched to a gene: 14. The CDR3 region has the DNA TGTGCCACTAGAGGTGTGGCGGGAGGTCGAGAGACCCAGTACTTC. This gives the protein CATRGVAGGRETQYF.

This clone is a singleton in its sample. The CDR3 here is CASSPTRGPYGYTF. The CDR3 bases are TGTGCCAGCAGTCCTACGAGGGGGCCCTATGGCTACACCTTC. The chain combines TRBV28 with TRBJ1-2, with 7 bases identical to TRBD1. The trim removed 5 bases at V and 4 bases at J, leaving 7 bases unmatched. This CDR3 has 14 residues. Germline CDR1 is MDHEN and CDR2 is SYDVKM.

The rearrangement uses TRBV5-1 and TRBJ1-1; D gene unclear. Trimming cost V 4 bases and J 1 base, with 14 bases left between them. Germline CDR1 is SGHRS and CDR2 is YFSETQ. CDR3 length: 15 residues. The CDR3 protein is CASSLQTRGNTEAFF. CDR3 nucleotides: TGCGCCAGCAGCCTCCAGACACGGGGGAACACTGAAGCTTTCTTT.

The chain carries TRBV6-1 and TRBJ1-2; 8 bases agree with TRBD1. The CDR3 is 17 amino acids. V trimming: 1 base; J trimming: 7 bases; junction bases outside the gene matches: 14. CDR1 and CDR2 from the germline V gene are MNHNS and SASEGT. The CDR3 loop is CASSEVSSGTGMFGYTF. In nucleotides, the CDR3 is TGTGCCAGCAGTGAAGTTTCTTCCGGGACAGGCATGTTTGGCTACACCTTC.